The 27 T cell receptor beta chains given below trace back to one sample, sequenced in a study of blood T cell repertoires in COVID-19. Produced via immunoSEQ multiplex PCR; TCRdb's table is partial and in-frame only. The top ten clones hold around 1.9% of a sample with approximately 120,000 clones, about 93% of them seen once. Sequencing was done on a sample of peripheral blood. These receptors were collected from a man aged 50-60 years with COVID-19, enrolled during active disease.

The genes are TRBV7-2 and TRBJ2-1; weak D call: TRBD2 (6 bases). V was trimmed by 6 bases and J by 5 bases, leaving 17 bases between them. The germline V gene encodes CDR1 SGHTA and CDR2 FQGNSA. This CDR3 has 15 residues. CDR3 region: CASRGGGRWNNEQFF. Written as DNA, the CDR3 is TGTGCCAGCAGGGGGGGAGGTCGGTGGAACAATGAGCAGTTCTTC.

V usage is TRBV27 and J usage is TRBJ2-3; TRBD2 matches at 7 bases. Germline V lookup: CDR1 MNHEY, CDR2 SMNVEV (reference sequence). The CDR3 totals 14 residues. The V gene end was trimmed by 7 bases and the J gene end by 4 bases; junction bases not matched to a gene: 8. The CDR3 DNA reads as TGTGCCAGCAACTGGGGAGGGCCGGCAGATACGCAGTATTTT. This codes for CASNWGGPADTQYF.

As to this clone: This sample also contains other DNA sequences that code for the same CDR3. V and J are TRBV7-2 and TRBJ2-5; D call uncertain. V was cut by 4 bases and J by 5 bases, with 8 bases left in between. The CDR3 sequence is 12 residues long. The germline CDR1 and CDR2 sequences are SGHTA and FQGNSA. CDR3 amino acids: CASSSSRETQYF. The CDR3 DNA follows: TGTGCCAGCAGCTCGAGTCGGGAGACCCAGTACTTC.

The chain joins TRBV19 to TRBJ1-5; the D gene is possibly TRBD1 (6 bases). With 7 bases removed from V and 1 base from J, the gap between germline ends came to 17 bases. This CDR3 is built from 16 residues. Germline CDR1 reads LNHDA; CDR2 reads SQIVND (reference sequence). The CDR3 DNA follows: TGTGCCAGTACCGGAGGACAGTCCGGGAGCAATCAGCCCCAGCATTTT. It translates to CASTGGQSGSNQPQHF.

The chain recombines TRBV21-1 with TRBJ2-7; TRBD1, the D gene given by the table, was not confirmed from the DNA. TRBV21-1 is labeled a pseudogene. There are 15 residues in the CDR3. The CDR3 is CASSKGDRGVWEQYV. The DNA of the CDR3 is TGTGCCAGCAGCAAAGGGGACAGGGGGGTTTGGGAGCAGTACGTC.

The rearrangement joins TRBV7-8 to TRBJ2-1; the D gene is possibly TRBD1 (6 bases). With 7 bases removed from V and 4 bases from J, the gap between germline ends came to 11 bases. The V gene's germline CDR1 is SGHVS and CDR2 FQNEAQ. This CDR3 region has 13 residues. CDR3 nucleotides: TGTGCCAGCACGCTGGACAGATACAATGAGCAGTTCTTC. This encodes CASTLDRYNEQFF.

The chain couples TRBV2 to TRBJ1-2; D possibly corresponds to TRBD1 (5 bases). The CDR3 contains 16 residues. The germline gives CDR1 SNHLY, CDR2 FYNNEI. The V gene lost 0 bases and the J gene lost 2 bases, with 13 bases spanning the gap. CDR3 in amino acids: CASSEAGAGPNYGYTF. The CDR3 nucleotides read TGTGCCAGCAGTGAAGCTGGGGCAGGGCCAAACTATGGCTACACCTTC.

The V gene is TRBV24-1, the J gene TRBJ2-1; D is perhaps TRBD2 (6 bases). V was trimmed by 6 bases and J by 0 bases, leaving 11 bases between them. The CDR3 runs 15 residues. CDR1 is KGHDR and CDR2 is SFDVKD in the germline V gene. The CDR3 DNA sequence: TGTGCCACCAGTTTAACCGGGAGCTCCTACAATGAGCAGTTCTTC. Its translation is CATSLTGSSYNEQFF.

The rearrangement joins TRBV7-2 to TRBJ2-2, with TRBD2 matching 9 bases. Germline V gene lookup returns CDR1 SGHTA and CDR2 FQGNSA. The ends lost 1 base at V and 5 bases at J; junction bases unmatched: 2. This CDR3 spans 15 amino acids. CDR3 in amino acids: CASSLEGLATGELFF. The DNA for the CDR3 is TGTGCCAGCAGCTTAGAAGGACTAGCGACCGGGGAGCTGTTTTTT.

Here the CDR3 reads CSASSVHTSGYTDTQYF. CDR3 coding DNA: TGCAGTGCTAGTAGTGTTCACACTAGCGGGTACACAGATACGCAGTATTTT. The chain recombines TRBV20-1 with TRBJ2-3; 9 bases match TRBD2. There are 17 residues in the CDR3. After removal of 3 bases from V and 2 bases from J, the junction contained 12 bases not matched to a gene. Germline CDR1 is DFQATT and CDR2 is SNEGSKA (reference sequence).

V gene TRBV7-9 combines with J gene TRBJ2-2; 7 bases match TRBD1. CDR1 and CDR2 from the germline V gene are SEHNR and FQNEAQ (reference sequence). The CDR3 runs 15 residues. V lost 3 bases to trimming and J lost 3 bases; unmatched junction nucleotides: 4. Written as DNA, the CDR3 is TGTGCCAGCAGCTTTGGACAGGCCTACACCGGGGAGCTGTTTTTT. This encodes CASSFGQAYTGELFF.

The rearrangement links TRBV28 to TRBJ2-1; a weak D match, TRBD2 (6 bases). Germline V gives CDR1 MDHEN, CDR2 SYDVKM. The germline V and J ends were trimmed by 11 bases and 0 bases, with 14 bases remaining between them. CDR3 length: 14 residues. The CDR3 nucleotides read TGTGCCTCCCGCCCGACTAGCTCCTACAATGAGCAGTTCTTC. It specifies CASRPTSSYNEQFF.

The chain has TRBV12-3 or TRBV12-4 and TRBJ1-2; D is uncertain. V lost 11 bases and J 4 bases, leaving 14 bases between the germline ends. This CDR3 region has 12 residues. The CDR3 loop is CASGWQTYGYTF. In DNA form, the CDR3 reads TGTGCCTCGGGTTGGCAGACCTATGGCTACACCTTC.

This clone was counted between two and nine times. This chain uses TRBV6-2 or TRBV6-3 with TRBJ1-5; 9 nucleotides match TRBD1. This CDR3 is 20 amino acids long. Germline CDR1 reads MNHEY; CDR2 reads SVGEGT. Germline trimming cut 0 bases from V and 1 base from J; bases unmatched to any gene: 13. CDR3 region: CASSYSFLGHRGPSNQPQHF. In DNA, the CDR3 is TGTGCCAGCAGTTACTCGTTTCTTGGACACAGGGGGCCGAGCAATCAGCCCCAGCATTTT.

The chain carries TRBV28 and TRBJ2-7, with D possibly being TRBD1 (6 bases). V was shortened by 5 bases and J by 4 bases, with 15 bases between the two germline ends. Germline loops: CDR1 MDHEN, CDR2 SYDVKM. The CDR3 covers 14 residues. The CDR3 sequence is CASSPQGRIYEQYF. The CDR3, as DNA: TGTGCCAGCAGTCCACAGGGTCGGATTTACGAGCAGTACTTC.

With regard to this clone: The same CDR3 also results from other DNA sequences found in this sample. The chain joins TRBV19 to TRBJ1-5, with a tentative D call TRBD1 (5 bases). This CDR3 spans 13 amino acids. Germline lookup yields CDR1 LNHDA and CDR2 SQIVND (reference sequence). Trimming took 3 bases from V and 7 from J, leaving 10 bases between them. The CDR3 protein is CASSIQGSQPQHF. The CDR3 DNA reads as TGTGCCAGTAGTATTCAGGGTTCACAGCCCCAGCATTTT. Full variable domain (missing parts from reference TRBV19 and TRBJ1-5): DGGITQSPKYLFRKEGQNVTLSCEQNLNHDAMYWYRQDPGQGLRLIYYSQIVNDFQKGDIAEGYSVSREKKESFPLTVTSAQKNPTAFYLCASSIQGSQPQHFGDGTRLSIL.

There are a few counts of this clone. This chain connects TRBV4-1 to TRBJ2-4; D uncertain. V lost 6 bases to trimming and J lost 3 bases, with 6 bases between them. The CDR3 has 12 amino acids. Germline V gene lookup returns CDR1 MGHRA and CDR2 YSYEKL. CDR3 sequence: CASSSGKNIQYF. The CDR3 nucleotides are TGCGCCAGCAGTTCAGGCAAAAACATTCAGTACTTC.

The chain uses TRBV11-2 and TRBJ2-5, with TRBD1 matching 9 bases. This CDR3 has 16 residues. Germline V gives CDR1 SGHAT, CDR2 FQNNGV. The ends lost 0 bases at V and 4 bases at J; junction bases unmatched: 6. In DNA, the CDR3 is TGTGCCAGCAGCTTAGATTCGGGACAGGGTCTAGAGACCCAGTACTTC. Amino acid sequence: CASSLDSGQGLETQYF.

J is TRBJ1-6 and V is TRBV15; 9 nucleotides match TRBD1. With V trimmed by 0 bases and J by 9 bases, 3 bases remained unmatched. CDR1 is LNHNV and CDR2 is YYDKDF in the germline V gene (reference sequence). The CDR3 totals 15 residues. The CDR3 DNA is TGTGCCACCAGCAGAGAAGGACAGGGGAGTTCACCCCTCCACTTT. Translation gives CATSREGQGSSPLHF.

The chain couples TRBV6-5 to TRBJ1-5; 8 nucleotides agree with TRBD1. Germline CDR1 is MNHEY and CDR2 is SVGAGI. This CDR3 is built from 14 residues. The V and J ends lost 6 bases and 0 bases, in that order; junction bases with no gene match: 1. DNA of the CDR3: TGTGCCAGCAGGGGGACAGGTAGCAATCAGCCCCAGCATTTT. It yields the protein CASRGTGSNQPQHF.

This chain joins TRBV27 and TRBJ1-5; D remains ambiguous. Germline lookup yields CDR1 MNHEY and CDR2 SMNVEV (reference sequence). V lost 3 bases and J lost 0, with 15 bases in between. The CDR3 consists of 17 residues. The CDR3 loop reads CASSLSRSLNSNQPQHF. The DNA of the CDR3 is TGTGCCAGCAGTTTGTCCAGGTCTTTGAATAGCAATCAGCCCCAGCATTTT.

V is TRBV23-1 and J is TRBJ2-2; D unresolved. TRBV23-1 is given ORF status, its function remaining uncertain. The CDR3 spans 17 residues. Trimming shortened V by 3 bases and J by 0 bases, and 14 bases separated the two germline ends. The CDR3: CASSHEPRCPNTGELFF. Written as DNA, the CDR3 is TGCGCCAGCAGTCATGAACCGCGGTGCCCGAACACCGGGGAGCTGTTTTTT.

This rearrangement joins TRBV7-2 to TRBJ1-6, with D perhaps matching TRBD1 (6 bases). The CDR3 length is 16 residues. CDR1 is SGHTA and CDR2 is FQGNSA in the germline V gene. Trimming removed 3 bases at V and 8 bases at J, with 17 bases between. Here the CDR3 reads CASSFDNRVIDSPLHF. Written as DNA, the CDR3 is TGTGCCAGCAGCTTCGATAACAGGGTGATAGATTCACCCCTCCACTTT.

The chain uses TRBV6-5 and TRBJ2-5, with 8 positions matching TRBD1. The CDR3 runs 14 residues. CDR1 is MNHEY and CDR2 is SVGAGI in the germline V gene. Unmatched junction bases numbered 5, after V lost 6 bases and J lost 2 bases. In nucleotides, the CDR3 is TGTGCCAGCAGGAGGACAGGGAAACAAGAGACCCAGTACTTC. This encodes CASRRTGKQETQYF.

The V call is TRBV24-1, the J call TRBJ1-1; D remains unclear. The CDR3 is 11 amino acids. V was trimmed by 2 bases and J by 9 bases, leaving 6 bases between them. In germline, CDR1 is KGHDR, CDR2 SFDVKD. CDR3 sequence reads: CATSDSWQAFF. The CDR3 DNA sequence: TGTGCCACCAGTGATTCATGGCAAGCTTTCTTT.

The rearrangement joins TRBV6-5 to TRBJ1-5; 7 bases are shared with TRBD1. CDR1 is MNHEY, CDR2 SVGAGI, per germline. CDR3 length equals 14 residues. V lost 6 bases, J lost 3 bases, and 5 bases stayed unmatched. The DNA for the CDR3 is TGTGCCAGCAGCGTCAGGGGGAACAATCAGCCCCAGCATTTT. It yields the protein CASSVRGNNQPQHF.

V gene TRBV29-1 combines with J gene TRBJ2-7; weak D call: TRBD1 (5 bases). Trimming took 1 base from V and 2 from J, leaving 15 bases between them. The CDR3 is 15 amino acids. Germline V CDR1 and CDR2: SQVTM, ANQGSEA. CDR3 protein: CSVEVGQLPPYEQYF. CDR3 coding DNA: TGCAGCGTTGAAGTGGGGCAGCTTCCTCCCTACGAGCAGTACTTC.